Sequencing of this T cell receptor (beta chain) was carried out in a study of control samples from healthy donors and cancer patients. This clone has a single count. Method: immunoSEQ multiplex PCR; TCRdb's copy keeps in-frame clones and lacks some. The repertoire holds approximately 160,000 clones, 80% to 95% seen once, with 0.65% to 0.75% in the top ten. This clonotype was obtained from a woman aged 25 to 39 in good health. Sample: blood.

CDR3 sequence: CASSSYNTEAFF. The CDR3 DNA reads as TGTGCCAGCAGCTCTTACAACACTGAAGCTTTCTTT. The chain has TRBV27 and TRBJ1-1; D unresolved. Germline-derived CDR1 and CDR2 are MNHEY and SMNVEV (reference sequence). V dropped 6 bases and J dropped 2 bases, with 7 bases sitting between them. This CDR3 comprises 12 residues.